Each of the 19 T cell receptor beta chains below was sequenced from the same sample in a study of CD8 T cells in Susac syndrome. A quantity of about 0.45 to 1 ug RNA underwent reverse transcription using random hexamers. TCRdb recomputed calls from the immunoSEQ multiplex PCR reads with MiXCR, one row per CDR3 protein. This sample has approximately 90,000 distinct CDR3 sequences; over 80% occur once, and the top ten carry over 0.25%. The specimen was CD8+ T cells from PBMCs. The receptors were sampled from a human donor in good health.

This clonotype was detected a few times. A junction end diverges from the germline sequence, so it may reflect a read error. This sequence joins TRBV18 and TRBJ2-4, with 7 bases that match TRBD1. Germline lookup yields CDR1 KGHSH and CDR2 LQKENI. This CDR3 contains 15 residues. This CDR3 is CASSPLKGQQNIQYF. CDR3 sequence (DNA): TGTGCCAGCTCGCCACTAAAGGGACAGCAAAACATTCAGTACTTC.

This chain joins TRBV28 and TRBJ1-4; tentative D call: TRBD1 (5 bases). Germline CDR1 reads MDHEN; CDR2 reads SYDVKM. Trimming pared 6 bases from V and 5 bases from J, leaving 10 bases between. CDR3 length: 13 amino acids. The CDR3 spells CASSARENEKLFF. CDR3 coding DNA: TGTGCCAGCAGCGCCAGGGAAAATGAAAAACTGTTTTTT.

In nucleotides, the CDR3 is TGTGCCAGCAGCCTAGGACGGTTCACCGGGGAGCTGTTTTTT. It specifies CASSLGRFTGELFF. V gene TRBV4-2 combines with J gene TRBJ2-2, with D unresolved. Trimming removed 4 bases from V and 4 bases from J, with 10 bases in between. Germline CDR1 and CDR2: LGHNA and YNFKEQ. The length of the CDR3 is 14 residues.

The rearrangement uses TRBV15 and TRBJ1-2; D unresolved. Trimming stripped 4 bases from V and 10 bases from J, with 16 bases between. Germline V gives CDR1 LNHNV, CDR2 YYDKDF (reference sequence). CDR3 length equals 13 residues. CDR3 nucleotide sequence: TGTGCCACCAGCATGATACTGGAGCCCGACTACACCTTC. Its translation is CATSMILEPDYTF.

V usage is TRBV29-1 and J usage is TRBJ1-1; D unclear. The CDR3 spans 14 residues. Germline lookup yields CDR1 SQVTM and CDR2 ANQGSEA. V dropped 0 bases and J dropped 0 bases, with 8 bases sitting between them. The CDR3 spells CSVEDPQVNTEAFF. CDR3 DNA sequence: TGCAGCGTTGAAGATCCCCAGGTGAACACTGAAGCTTTCTTT.

The V gene is TRBV6-6, the J gene TRBJ1-2, with D possibly being TRBD1 (5 bases). This CDR3 is 11 amino acids long. Germline V gene sequence: CDR1 MNHNY, CDR2 SVGAGI (reference sequence). V gave up 8 bases and J gave up 3 bases, with 7 bases separating them. Here the CDR3 DNA reads TGTGCCAGCGGGGACTACTATGGCTACACCTTC. This encodes CASGDYYGYTF.

This chain uses TRBV7-9 with TRBJ2-1; TRBD2 matches 11 bases. The CDR3 is 16 amino acids. Trimming cost V 5 bases and J 5 bases; bases outside gene matches: 8. Germline CDR1 is SEHNR and CDR2 is FQNEAQ (reference sequence). The CDR3 reads CASSPSSGGSHNEQFF. Here the CDR3 DNA reads TGTGCCAGCAGCCCTTCTAGCGGGGGGAGCCACAATGAGCAGTTCTTC.

The chain joins TRBV6-5 to TRBJ2-3, with D unresolved. CDR3 length: 15 residues. Germline assignment: CDR1 MNHEY and CDR2 SVGAGI. V was trimmed by 0 bases and J by 3 bases, leaving 10 bases between them. The DNA for the CDR3 is TGTGCCAGCAGTTACTCGAGTTGGGTAACAGATACGCAGTATTTT. This gives the protein CASSYSSWVTDTQYF.

CDR3 bases: TGCGCCAGCGGGACGTACACCTACGAGCAGTACTTC. Translation: CASGTYTYEQYF. The chain carries TRBV10-2 and TRBJ2-7, with D possibly being TRBD1 or TRBD2 (5 bases each). Trimming left V 8 bases short and J 2 bases short, with 10 bases between. Per germline, CDR1 WSHSY and CDR2 SAAADI. This CDR3 is built from 12 residues.

This chain links TRBV10-3 with TRBJ2-1; TRBD1 aligns across 7 bases. CDR3 length equals 14 residues. Germline values: CDR1 ENHRY, CDR2 SYGVKD. Unmatched junction bases numbered 10, after V lost 6 bases and J lost 8 bases. In DNA, the CDR3 is TGTGCCATCAGGTTGACAGGGTCTTATGATGAGCAGTTCTTC. The encoded protein is CAIRLTGSYDEQFF.

This sequence joins TRBV19 and TRBJ2-7; D remains unclear. CDR1 and CDR2 from the germline V gene are LNHDA and SQIVND (reference sequence). This CDR3 region has 12 residues. The ends were cut back, 7 bases at V and 2 bases at J, with 9 bases in the middle. CDR3 sequence reads: CASKGPTYEQYF. The CDR3 bases are TGTGCCAGTAAGGGCCCCACCTACGAGCAGTACTTC.

The genes are TRBV29-1 and TRBJ1-2; possibly TRBD1 for D (6 bases). The V gene lost 5 bases and the J gene lost 1 base, with 14 bases spanning the gap. Germline CDR1 and CDR2: SQVTM and ANQGSEA. CDR3 length equals 14 residues. This CDR3 is CSVSGTSGNYGYTF. The CDR3 DNA sequence: TGCAGCGTTTCCGGGACATCGGGTAACTATGGCTACACCTTC.

V is TRBV27 and J is TRBJ1-2; D is perhaps TRBD1 (6 bases). The V end was cut by 3 bases, the J end by 3 bases, with 11 bases between. Per the germline V gene, CDR1 is MNHEY and CDR2 is SMNVEV (reference sequence). The CDR3 sequence is 14 residues long. CDR3 sequence reads: CASSLGAGDYGYTF. The CDR3 DNA sequence: TGTGCCAGCAGTTTGGGGGCAGGGGACTATGGCTACACCTTC.

The rearrangement links TRBV9 to TRBJ2-6; D remains ambiguous. The CDR3 loop spans 14 amino acids. Germline-derived CDR1 and CDR2 are SGDLS and YYNGEE. V lost 0 bases and J lost 2, with 3 bases in between. The CDR3 region has the DNA TGTGCCAGCAGCGTAGGAGCTGGGGCCAACGTCCTGACTTTC. Translation: CASSVGAGANVLTF.

The V gene is TRBV13, the J gene TRBJ2-7; 7 bases agree with TRBD1. Germline V gene data show CDR1 as PRHDT and CDR2 as FYEKMQ (reference sequence). Unmatched junction bases numbered 3, after V lost 4 bases and J lost 0 bases. This CDR3 contains 14 residues. The CDR3 DNA reads as TGTGCCAGCAGCTCCGGACAGGACTCCTACGAGCAGTACTTC. Encoded protein: CASSSGQDSYEQYF.

The chain couples TRBV9 to TRBJ1-6; D is uncertain. This CDR3 contains 20 residues. V was cut by 0 bases and J by 0 bases, with 19 bases left in between. Looked up from germline, CDR1 is SGDLS and CDR2 is YYNGEE. Here the CDR3 reads CASSVVPEAVGLSYNSPLHF. For the CDR3, the DNA is TGTGCCAGCAGCGTAGTCCCTGAGGCAGTCGGACTCTCCTATAATTCACCCCTCCACTTT.

This chain links TRBV19 with TRBJ1-5; the D is unclear. The germline gives CDR1 LNHDA, CDR2 SQIVND (reference sequence). V lost 1 base, J lost 0 bases, and 4 bases lay in between. The CDR3 consists of 14 residues. The CDR3 protein is CASSIGYSNQPQHF. Here the CDR3 DNA reads TGTGCCAGTAGTATAGGGTATAGCAATCAGCCCCAGCATTTT. Based on the CDR3 plus reference TRBV19 and TRBJ1-5, the full variable domain is DGGITQSPKYLFRKEGQNVTLSCEQNLNHDAMYWYRQDPGQGLRLIYYSQIVNDFQKGDIAEGYSVSREKKESFPLTVTSAQKNPTAFYLCASSIGYSNQPQHFGDGTRLSIL.

This clonotype occurred a few times. V usage is TRBV18 and J usage is TRBJ1-1; D is uncertain. The germline V gene encodes CDR1 KGHSH and CDR2 LQKENI. CDR3 length: 14 residues. The ends were cut back, 3 bases at V and 1 base at J, with 9 bases in the middle. CDR3 residues: CASSPPTGNTEAFF. CDR3 coding DNA: TGTGCCAGCTCACCGCCGACGGGGAACACTGAAGCTTTCTTT.

This sequence joins TRBV15 and TRBJ1-5, with 9 bases identical to TRBD1. Trimming took 3 bases from V and 1 from J; bases not matched to a gene: 4. CDR3 length: 16 amino acids. CDR1 and CDR2 (germline): LNHNV, YYDKDF (reference sequence). Here the CDR3 DNA reads TGTGCCACCAGCAGGATGACAGGGGGGAGCAATCAGCCCCAGCATTTT. It codes for CATSRMTGGSNQPQHF.